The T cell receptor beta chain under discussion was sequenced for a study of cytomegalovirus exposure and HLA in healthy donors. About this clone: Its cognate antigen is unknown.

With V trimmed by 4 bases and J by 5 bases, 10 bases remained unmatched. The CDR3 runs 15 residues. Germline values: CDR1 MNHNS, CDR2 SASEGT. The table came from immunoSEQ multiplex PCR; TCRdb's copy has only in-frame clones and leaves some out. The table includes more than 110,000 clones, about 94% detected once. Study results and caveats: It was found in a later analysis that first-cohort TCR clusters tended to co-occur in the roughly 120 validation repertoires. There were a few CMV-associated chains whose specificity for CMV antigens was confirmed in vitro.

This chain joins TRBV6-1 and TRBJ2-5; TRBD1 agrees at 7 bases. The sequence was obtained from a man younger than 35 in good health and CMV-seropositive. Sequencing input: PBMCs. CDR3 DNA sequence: TGTGCCAGCAGTGTGATACAGGGGAGTTTGGAGACCCAGTACTTC. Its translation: CASSVIQGSLETQYF.